This T cell receptor (beta chain) was sequenced for a study of cytomegalovirus exposure and HLA in healthy donors. The primer mix had 60 Vbeta and 13 Jbeta primers. Produced via immunoSEQ multiplex PCR; TCRdb's table is partial and in-frame only. The sample consists of 100,000 to 150,000 clones, about 82% of them appearing once. This CDR3 region has 17 residues. V was trimmed by 2 bases and J by 7 bases, leaving 20 bases between them. The germline V gene encodes CDR1 LGHNA and CDR2 YNFKEQ. The sequencing input was PBMCs. The chain has TRBV4-2 and TRBJ2-2, with TRBD2 as a possible D gene (5 bases). The TCR comes from a female donor in good health and CMV-seropositive. The CDR3 loop reads CASSQQTGTQRGGELFF. The CDR3 nucleotides read TGTGCCAGCAGCCAACAGACGGGAACTCAACGGGGCGGGGAGCTGTTTTTT.